This T cell receptor (beta chain) was recovered during a study of OX40 agonist ivuxolimab in advanced cancers. Study context: Cancers in dose escalation were hepatocellular, melanoma, renal cell and head and neck. From roughly 20 to 90 years was the age range, with a mean of about 54 years, and roughly 80% were male.

Clones were sequenced by immunoSEQ multiplex PCR, and TCRdb holds only the in-frame ones, with some missing. The data hold fewer than 25,000 clones, with 75% to 90% observed a single time. Broader study findings: The 0.1-3.0 mg/kg partial responders had among the lowest clonal expansion.

Collection of blood occurred at baseline, at cycle 4 day 1, and at cycle 7 day 1. Concerning this clone: Antigen unknown.

The source was CD4+ or CD8+ T cells sorted from blood, collected in a trial of the OX40 agonist ivuxolimab. The source is an adult with an advanced solid tumor such as melanoma, head and neck, liver or kidney cancer.

The CDR3 DNA sequence: TGTGCCAGCAGTGAAGGCACTGAAGCTTTCTTT. This encodes CASSEGTEAFF. The chain has TRBV2 and TRBJ1-1; no reliable D call. This CDR3 has 11 amino acids. Trimming took off 1 base at V and 4 bases at J, with 1 base between the two ends. Germline V gene data show CDR1 as SNHLY and CDR2 as FYNNEI.